A single T cell receptor (beta chain) is shown here with its context. RNA transcripts were the template for amplifying TCR beta CDR3 regions. The HTBI primer set was used in a first-round RT-PCR of the TCR CDR3. TCRdb independently ran MiXCR on the multiplex PCR reads; one entry per CDR3 protein. The sample has under 650,000 distinct CDR3 sequences, 15% to 20% seen once. The data belong to a study of T cells in Graves' hyperthyroidism and ophthalmopathy. CDR3 length: 15 amino acids. Germline V gene lookup returns CDR1 SGHTA and CDR2 FQGNSA. Trimming pared 5 bases from V and 0 bases from J, leaving 14 bases between. Patients were aged 18 to 65, had disease duration under 2 months, and had newly diagnosed hyperthyroidism.

The source of this sequence is a woman between 25 and 40 years old with Graves' hyperthyroidism. The sample taken for sequencing was blood. V is TRBV7-2 and J is TRBJ2-7; D not certain. CDR3 residues: CASSPEGHSSYEQYF. In nucleotides, the CDR3 is TGTGCCAGCAGCCCCGAAGGGCACAGCTCCTACGAGCAGTACTTC.